These T cell receptor beta chains were read from a single sample in a study of T cell repertoires in cytomegalovirus infection. TCRdb reprocessed the reads via MiXCR and lists one record per CDR3 protein. The table lists more than 150,000 distinct CDR3 sequences, 28% of them singletons. Input material: PBMCs. The receptors stem from a human donor in good health (CMV status not recorded). Some clones in this sample may be carry-over from other donors' samples. Each CDR3 is given with its conserved first and last residue. Fields, in order: V gene, J gene, clone size, CDR3 protein. For some rows the clone size is stated as once, few or many, or as a class when expanded; others skip it.

v_call: TRBV24-1; j_call: TRBJ1-1; clone_size: few; cdr3_aa: CATSEKGGPNTEAFF
v_call: TRBV20-1; j_call: TRBJ1-4; clone_size: few; cdr3_aa: CSARGQRNEKLFF
v_call: TRBV12-3/TRBV12-4; j_call: TRBJ2-5; clone_size: .; cdr3_aa: CASSREASLVETQYF
v_call: TRBV2; j_call: TRBJ1-5; clone_size: .; cdr3_aa: CASSGRQGNQPQHF
v_call: TRBV5-6; j_call: TRBJ1-6; clone_size: .; cdr3_aa: CASNLGQVNSPLHF
v_call: TRBV12-3/TRBV12-4; j_call: TRBJ2-1; clone_size: few; cdr3_aa: CASTLEATSESYNEQFF
v_call: TRBV7-6; j_call: TRBJ2-7; clone_size: few; cdr3_aa: CASSFLGSASDEQYF
v_call: TRBV7-2; j_call: TRBJ1-3; clone_size: .; cdr3_aa: CASSLDGFSGNTIYF
v_call: TRBV30; j_call: TRBJ1-1; clone_size: .; cdr3_aa: CAWSVGQRNTEAFF
v_call: TRBV30; j_call: TRBJ2-1; clone_size: .; cdr3_aa: CAWSKLAGGRNEQFF
v_call: TRBV15; j_call: TRBJ2-7; clone_size: .; cdr3_aa: CATSPDQGKAYEQYF
v_call: TRBV7-2; j_call: TRBJ2-3; clone_size: many; cdr3_aa: CASSVAPGQGTDTQYF
v_call: TRBV7-3; j_call: TRBJ1-4; clone_size: .; cdr3_aa: CASSLNPGVGEKLFF
v_call: TRBV2; j_call: TRBJ2-7; clone_size: few; cdr3_aa: CASSEIRARSYEQYF